This paragraph covers one TCR beta chain sequence. Its antigen remains unidentified. Base qualities are not at hand, and no much larger clone is one base apart. Participants in the prospective study were enrolled through a virtual design, were aged about 18 to 100 years, and lived in approximately 25 United States geographic areas. In the prospective study, cohorts were assigned on the basis of participant-reported clinical history obtained from a screening survey and a study questionnaire. ImmuneRACE Cohort 3 recovered participants were defined by two consecutive negative NP/OP PCR tests, healthcare professional clearance, or symptom resolution. In the prospective study, mobile phlebotomists collected whole blood, serum and a nasopharyngeal or oropharyngeal swab from each participant. Prospective study participants could optionally give additional blood draws and questionnaires over an approximately 2-month period. Before DNA extraction, prospective study blood samples were shipped either frozen or at room temperature.

This sample stems from a study of blood T cell repertoires in COVID-19 (dated by TCRdb to 2020 to 2022). Context from the whole study: Samples covering the acute and convalescent phases of COVID-19 were provided by collaborators in the United States, Italy and Spain. The material from the prospective study consisted of cDNA or gDNA derived from T cells, B-cell-depleted T cells, or PBMCs. Where available, HLA class I and class II types were taken from metadata supplied by the sample provider and were not determined by assay-based typing. The repertoires were released in a freely available public database meant as a resource for research on the immune response to SARS-CoV-2. The samples were drawn from two sources: the first 160 participants of the ongoing ImmuneRACE study, and over 1,000 subjects contributed by 6 global collaborators. Sample metadata almost always included a de-identified subject ID, COVID-19 status, age in years and sex. Deeply sampled blood TCRbeta repertoires from subjects exposed to, actively infected with, or recovered from COVID-19 were included in the dataset. Results the study describes overall, beyond this receptor: The quantity of clinical and demographic metadata differed by source and by participant and was supplied without curation.

TCRbeta CDR3 regions were amplified from genomic DNA using the immunoSEQ Assay, a bias-controlled multiplex PCR. In the authors' own workflow: Nucleated cell counts per sample were estimated from amplification of reference gene primers within the assay. To quantify the absolute abundance of each unique TCRbeta CDR3 rearrangement, sequence reads were collapsed and filtered. For each sample, productive Simpson clonality was calculated as the square root of Simpson's diversity index over productive rearrangements. TCRdb's version of the immuneACCESS table is confined to in-frame rearrangements and falls short of the full clone set. An unresolved V gene accounts for under half of the shortfall where checked; the remainder is of unknown origin. V, J and clone size derive from that table, while D and trimming were established from the DNA sequence. This sample gives some 110,000 clones in total; 80% to 85% of them show up just once. The top ten clones comprise approximately 3.9% of the sample.

V drops 0 bases and J drops 2 bases, leaving 3 bases in between. The CDR3 contains 13 residues, cysteine and phenylalanine counted. Kept here is only the CDR3 DNA, which spans 39 bases and is read in frame from base 1. From a lookup of the germline V gene (reference sequence), CDR1 and CDR2 are LGHDT and YNNKEL. What was sequenced was PBMCs or T cells enriched from blood (not recorded which). The receptor's source is a woman in her twenties or thirties who had recovered from COVID-19. Recombination linked TRBV3-1 (or the pseudogene TRBV3-2) to TRBJ2-3, with no D gene named confidently. This receptor has the CDR3 CASSQEYTDTQYF. The nucleotide sequence is given as TGTGCCAGCAGCCAAGAGTACACAGATACGCAGTATTTT.